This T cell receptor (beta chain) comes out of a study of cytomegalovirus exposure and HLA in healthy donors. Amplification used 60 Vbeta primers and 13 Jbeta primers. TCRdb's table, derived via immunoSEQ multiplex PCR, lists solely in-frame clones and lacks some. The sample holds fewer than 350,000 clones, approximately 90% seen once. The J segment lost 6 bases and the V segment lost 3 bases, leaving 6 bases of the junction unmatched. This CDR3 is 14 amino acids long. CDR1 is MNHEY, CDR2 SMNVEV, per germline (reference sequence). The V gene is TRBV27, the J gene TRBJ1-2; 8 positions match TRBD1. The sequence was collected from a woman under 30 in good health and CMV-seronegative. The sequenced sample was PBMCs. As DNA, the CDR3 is TGTGCCAGCAGTTTTTTTACAGGGGGGGATGGCTACACCTTC. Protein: CASSFFTGGDGYTF.